The source of this T cell receptor beta chain is a study of cytomegalovirus exposure and HLA in healthy donors. Regarding the study as a whole: Confirmation in vitro established that a few CMV-associated chains were specific for CMV antigens. In a later analysis, donors in an Asian-associated ancestry cluster reportedly had fewer N-insertions in productive TCRs than the cohort mean. The authors judged a highly shared variant cluster likely a sequencing artifact. Analyzed later, association rates of TCRs varied across HLA loci, with DRB1 most and HLA-C fewest.

The PCR employed 60 Vbeta primers together with 13 Jbeta primers. Sequencing used immunoSEQ multiplex PCR; TCRdb keeps in-frame clones, though not all of them. The data contain about 86,000 clones, around four fifths of them seen just once; the ten biggest clones take up 2% to 3%. Notes on this clone: Its cognate antigen is unknown.

CDR1 and CDR2 (germline): SGHVS, FQNEAQ. J was trimmed by 2 bases and V by 3 bases; bases with no gene match: 12. This CDR3 has 18 amino acids. The chain combines TRBV7-8 with TRBJ2-7; 11 bases map to TRBD2. The sequenced sample consisted of PBMCs. The source is a male donor in good health and CMV-seropositive. The CDR3 DNA sequence: TGTGCCAGCAGCTTCTCACACTTGGGACTAGCGGCACCCTACGAGCAGTACTTC. Its translation is CASSFSHLGLAAPYEQYF.